Listed below are T cell receptor beta chains from one sample, sequenced in a study of blood T cell repertoires in COVID-19. Profiling relied on immunoSEQ multiplex PCR, and the TCRdb table lists in-frame clones only, not all of them. The sample yields about 81,000 clones, 80% to 90% seen once. What was sequenced was peripheral blood. These TCRs come from a woman older than 75 with acute or convalescent COVID-19. CDR3s include the opening cysteine and the closing phenylalanine or tryptophan. The D gene is left open where the match is weak. Not every row has a clone size; where given, it reads once, few, many or a size class.

>-|TRBJ1-1|-|12|TRBV19
CATQGGGTEAFF
TGTGCCACACAGGGAGGGGGCACTGAAGCTTTCTTT
>-|TRBJ1-2|-|12|TRBV7-9
CASSPSGWGYTF
TGTGCCAGCAGCCCTTCAGGGTGGGGCTACACCTTC
>-|TRBJ1-1|-|15|TRBV2
CASSDQGVRNTEAFF
TGTGCCAGCAGTGACCAAGGGGTACGGAACACTGAAGCTTTCTTT
>-|TRBJ1-4|-|13|TRBV6-1
CASSETSDEKLFF
TGTGCCAGCAGTGAGACCAGCGATGAAAAACTGTTTTTT
>-|TRBJ1-6|-|15|TRBV19
CASSTRDNYNSPLHF
TGTGCCAGTAGTACCCGGGACAATTATAATTCACCCCTCCACTTT
>-|TRBJ1-2|-|13|TRBV6-6
CASRLTENYGYTF
TGTGCCAGCAGACTTACAGAGAACTATGGCTACACCTTC
>once|TRBJ2-1|TRBD2|13|TRBV7-3
CASSPPGGDEQFF
TGTGCCAGCAGCCCACCGGGGGGGGATGAGCAGTTCTTC
>-|TRBJ1-1|-|14|TRBV5-1
CASSLPGLGSEAFF
TGCGCCAGCAGCCTCCCAGGGCTAGGGTCTGAAGCTTTCTTT
>-|TRBJ1-1|-|12|TRBV12-3/TRBV12-4
CASSPRNTEAFF
TGTGCCAGCAGTCCGCGGAACACTGAAGCTTTCTTT
>-|TRBJ1-2|TRBD1|14|TRBV18
CASSPGTGAHGYTF
TGTGCCAGCTCACCGGGGACAGGGGCCCATGGCTACACCTTC
>-|TRBJ1-5|-|14|TRBV4-2
CASSQESRNQPQHF
TGTGCCAGCAGCCAAGAATCCCGGAATCAGCCCCAGCATTTT
>-|TRBJ2-3|-|14|TRBV7-2
CASSLGTLVNTQYF
TGTGCCAGCAGCTTAGGGACATTAGTAAATACGCAGTATTTT
>-|TRBJ2-3|-|12|TRBV29-1
CSVVGGQVTQYF
TGCAGCGTTGTCGGGGGGCAGGTTACGCAGTATTTT
>once|TRBJ2-2|-|14|TRBV10-1
CASSDSLNTGELFF
TGCGCCAGCAGTGATAGCCTTAACACCGGGGAGCTGTTTTTT
>-|TRBJ1-3|-|16|TRBV19
CASTPPGQRSGNTIYF
TGTGCCAGTACCCCGCCGGGACAACGCTCTGGAAACACCATATATTTT
>-|TRBJ2-5|-|13|TRBV7-8
CASSLVAQETQYF
TGTGCCAGCAGCTTAGTAGCCCAAGAGACCCAGTACTTC
>-|TRBJ2-5|TRBD2|15|TRBV28
CASRKTSGRAETQYF
TGTGCCAGCCGAAAAACTAGCGGGAGGGCTGAGACCCAGTACTTC
>-|TRBJ1-3|-|16|TRBV7-2
CASSLSGANSGNTIYF
TGTGCCAGCAGCTTGTCAGGGGCAAACTCTGGAAACACCATATATTTT
>-|TRBJ1-2|-|14|TRBV19
CASSNRKANYGYTF
TGTGCCAGTAGCAACAGGAAAGCTAACTATGGCTACACCTTC
>-|TRBJ1-3|TRBD1|17|TRBV7-2
CASSLGTGGTKRNTIYF
TGTGCCAGCAGCTTAGGGACAGGGGGCACCAAGCGAAACACCATATATTTT
>-|TRBJ1-1|-|16|TRBV6-5
CASSYSNGNLNTEAFF
TGTGCCAGCAGTTACTCGAACGGGAATCTTAACACTGAAGCTTTCTTT
>once|TRBJ1-2|-|15|TRBV3-1/TRBV3-2
CASSQGASQVYGYTF
TGTGCCAGCAGCCAAGGGGCGTCACAGGTCTATGGCTACACCTTC
>-|TRBJ1-2|-|12|TRBV10-3
CAISFTNYGYTF
TGTGCCATCAGTTTTACTAACTATGGCTACACCTTC
>once|TRBJ2-3|TRBD2|15|TRBV7-2
CASKSGGAATDTQYF
TGTGCCAGCAAGAGCGGGGGGGCGGCCACAGATACGCAGTATTTT
>-|TRBJ1-4|TRBD1|14|TRBV20-1
CSASSDREGEKLFF
TGCAGTGCTAGTTCGGACAGGGAGGGTGAAAAACTGTTTTTT